The T cell receptor beta chain described here comes from a study of human T cells and chemical hapten exposure. Study details: 2% DPC applied to a 2 cm by 2 cm arm area sensitized donors. TCR yield per sample varied, mainly due to pooled library volumes.

The CDR3 extends over 16 amino acids. Germline V lookup: CDR1 SGHRS, CDR2 YFSETQ. Trimming took 1 base from V and 5 from J; bases not matched to a gene: 7. Via MiXCR, TCRdb re-called the RACE reads, giving one row per CDR3 protein. The profile shows some 91,000 distinct CDR3 sequences, roughly 27% of them singletons. Time point reported: patch test 3, about 24 weeks after DPC sensitization. The treatment was: therapeutic diphenylcyclopropenone sensitization with weekly scalp DPC. The donor pool consisted of alopecia patients aged 18 to 70 years, considered suitable for DPC. The V and J genes are TRBV5-1 and TRBJ2-7; 12 nucleotides agree with TRBD1. Source: whole blood, taken in connection with sensitization to the hapten diphenylcyclopropenone (DPC). This clonotype was sampled from a man in his forties with alopecia areata. Some clones in this sample may be carry-over from other donors' samples. The CDR3 DNA reads TGCGCCAGCAGCTTGAAGGGGGGACAGGGGGCCAACGAGCAGTACTTC. Its translation: CASSLKGGQGANEQYF.